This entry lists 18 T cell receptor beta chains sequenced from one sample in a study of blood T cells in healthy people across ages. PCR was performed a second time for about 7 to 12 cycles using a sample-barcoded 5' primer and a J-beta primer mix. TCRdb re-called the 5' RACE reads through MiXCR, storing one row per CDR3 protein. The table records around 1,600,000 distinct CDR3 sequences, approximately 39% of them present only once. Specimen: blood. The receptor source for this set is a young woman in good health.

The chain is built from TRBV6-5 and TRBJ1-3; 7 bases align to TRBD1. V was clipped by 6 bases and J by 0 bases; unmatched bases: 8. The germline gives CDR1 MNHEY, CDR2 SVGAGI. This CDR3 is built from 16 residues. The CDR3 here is CASRDRDRGSGNTIYF. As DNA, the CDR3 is TGTGCCAGCAGAGACAGGGACAGAGGCTCTGGAAACACCATATATTTT.

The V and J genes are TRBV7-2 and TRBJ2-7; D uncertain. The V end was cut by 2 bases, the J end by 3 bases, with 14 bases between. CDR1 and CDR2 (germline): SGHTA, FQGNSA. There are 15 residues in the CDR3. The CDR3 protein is CASSLSSGSHYEQYF. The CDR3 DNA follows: TGTGCCAGCAGCTTATCCTCTGGGTCTCACTACGAGCAGTACTTC.

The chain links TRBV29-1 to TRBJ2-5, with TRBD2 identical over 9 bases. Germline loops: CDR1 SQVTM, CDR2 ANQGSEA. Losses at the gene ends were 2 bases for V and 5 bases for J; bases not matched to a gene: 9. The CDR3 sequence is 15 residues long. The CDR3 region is CSVERYDSGSETQYF. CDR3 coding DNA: TGCAGCGTTGAACGGTATGATAGCGGGAGTGAGACCCAGTACTTC.

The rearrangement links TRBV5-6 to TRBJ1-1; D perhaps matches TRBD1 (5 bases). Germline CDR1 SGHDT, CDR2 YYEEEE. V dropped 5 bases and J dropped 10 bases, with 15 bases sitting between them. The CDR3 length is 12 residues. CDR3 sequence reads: CASRFGGEVAFF. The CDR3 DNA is TGTGCCAGCAGATTCGGAGGGGAGGTAGCTTTCTTT. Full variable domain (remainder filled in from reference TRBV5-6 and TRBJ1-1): DAGVTQSPTHLIKTRGQQVTLRCSPKSGHDTVSWYQQALGQGPQFIFQYYEEEERQRGNFPDRFSGHQFPNYSSELNVNALLLGDSALYLCASRFGGEVAFFGQGTRLTVV.

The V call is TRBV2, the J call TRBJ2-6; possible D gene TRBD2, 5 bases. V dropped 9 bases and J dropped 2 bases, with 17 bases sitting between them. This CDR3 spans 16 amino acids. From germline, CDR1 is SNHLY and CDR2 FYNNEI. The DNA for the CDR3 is TGTGCCAGTCTCACCTGGGGAGAGGCTGGGGCCAACGTCCTGACTTTC. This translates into CASLTWGEAGANVLTF.

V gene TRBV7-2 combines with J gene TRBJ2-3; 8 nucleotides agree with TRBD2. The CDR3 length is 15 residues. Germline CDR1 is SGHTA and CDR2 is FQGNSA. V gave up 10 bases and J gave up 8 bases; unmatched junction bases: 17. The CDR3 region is CATGSLAAISGTQYF. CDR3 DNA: TGTGCCACCGGCTCACTAGCGGCCATCAGCGGTACGCAGTATTTT.

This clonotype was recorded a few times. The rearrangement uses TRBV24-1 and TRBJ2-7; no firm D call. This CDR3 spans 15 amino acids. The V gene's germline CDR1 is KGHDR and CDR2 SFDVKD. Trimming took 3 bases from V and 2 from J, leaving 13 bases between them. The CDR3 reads CATSDPGRKTYEQYF. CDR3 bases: TGTGCCACCAGTGATCCGGGTAGGAAAACCTACGAGCAGTACTTC.

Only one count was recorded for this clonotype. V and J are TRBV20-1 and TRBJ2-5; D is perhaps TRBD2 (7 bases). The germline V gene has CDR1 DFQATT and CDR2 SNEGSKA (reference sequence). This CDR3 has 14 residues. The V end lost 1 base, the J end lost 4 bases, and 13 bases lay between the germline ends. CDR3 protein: CSARAGGVAETQYF. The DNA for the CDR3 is TGCAGTGCTAGAGCGGGGGGCGTGGCAGAGACCCAGTACTTC.

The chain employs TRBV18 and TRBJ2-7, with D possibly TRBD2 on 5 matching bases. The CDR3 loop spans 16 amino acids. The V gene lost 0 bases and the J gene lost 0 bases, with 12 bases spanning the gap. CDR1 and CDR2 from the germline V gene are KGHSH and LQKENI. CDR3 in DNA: TGTGCCAGCTCACCACCGAATCGAGGGATCTCCTACGAGCAGTACTTC. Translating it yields CASSPPNRGISYEQYF.

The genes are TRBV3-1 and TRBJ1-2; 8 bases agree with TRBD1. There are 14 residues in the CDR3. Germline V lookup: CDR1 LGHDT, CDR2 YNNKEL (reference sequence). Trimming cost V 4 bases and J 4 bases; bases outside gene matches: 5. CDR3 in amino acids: CASSPGGGPYGYTF. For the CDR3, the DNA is TGTGCCAGCAGCCCAGGGGGCGGGCCCTATGGCTACACCTTC.

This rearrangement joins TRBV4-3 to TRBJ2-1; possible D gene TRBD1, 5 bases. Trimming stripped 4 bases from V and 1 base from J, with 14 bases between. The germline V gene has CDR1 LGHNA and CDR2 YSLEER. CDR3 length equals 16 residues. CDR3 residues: CASSRRDRGSYNEQFF. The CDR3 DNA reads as TGCGCCAGCAGCCGGAGAGACAGAGGTTCCTACAATGAGCAGTTCTTC.

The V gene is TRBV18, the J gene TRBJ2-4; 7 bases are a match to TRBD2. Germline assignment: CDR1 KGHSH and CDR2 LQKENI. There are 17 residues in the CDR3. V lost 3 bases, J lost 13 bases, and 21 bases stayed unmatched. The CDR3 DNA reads TGTGCCAGCTCACCCATTAGCGGGTCCAGCTCCTACAATGAGCAGTACTTC. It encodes CASSPISGSSSYNEQYF.

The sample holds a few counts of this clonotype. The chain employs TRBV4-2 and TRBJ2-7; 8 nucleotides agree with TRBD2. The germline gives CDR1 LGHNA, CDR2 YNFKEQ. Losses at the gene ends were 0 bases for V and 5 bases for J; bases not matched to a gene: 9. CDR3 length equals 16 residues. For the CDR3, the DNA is TGTGCCAGCAGCCAAGATCGCATAGCGGGGATCAACGAGCAGTACTTC. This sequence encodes CASSQDRIAGINEQYF.

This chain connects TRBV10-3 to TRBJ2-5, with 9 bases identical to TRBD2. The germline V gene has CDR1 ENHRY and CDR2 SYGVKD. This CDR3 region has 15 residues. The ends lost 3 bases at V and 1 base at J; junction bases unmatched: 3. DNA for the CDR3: TGTGCCATCAGTGATAGCGGGAGCCTCCAAGAGACCCAGTACTTC. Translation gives CAISDSGSLQETQYF.

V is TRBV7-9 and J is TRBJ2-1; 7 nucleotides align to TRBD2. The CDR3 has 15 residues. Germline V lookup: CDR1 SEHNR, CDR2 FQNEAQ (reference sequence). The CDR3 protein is CATAGGSSSYNEQFF. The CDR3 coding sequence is TGTGCGACAGCCGGCGGGAGCTCCTCCTACAATGAGCAGTTCTTC. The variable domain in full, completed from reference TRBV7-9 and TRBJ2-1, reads DTGVSQNPRHKITKRGQNVTFRCDPISEHNRLYWYRQTLGQGPEFLTYFQNEAQLEKSRLLSDRFSAERPKGSFSTLEIQRTEQGDSAMYLCATAGGSSSYNEQFFGPGTRLTVL.

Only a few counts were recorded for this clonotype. In DNA form, the CDR3 reads TGTGCCAGCAGTCTTAGCGGGGGGGCAATCTACAATGAGCAGTTCTTC. Amino acids: CASSLSGGAIYNEQFF. V and J are TRBV12-3 or TRBV12-4 and TRBJ2-1; TRBD2 matches 11 bases. The CDR3 is 16 amino acids. The J segment lost 3 bases and the V segment lost 5 bases, leaving 6 bases of the junction unmatched.

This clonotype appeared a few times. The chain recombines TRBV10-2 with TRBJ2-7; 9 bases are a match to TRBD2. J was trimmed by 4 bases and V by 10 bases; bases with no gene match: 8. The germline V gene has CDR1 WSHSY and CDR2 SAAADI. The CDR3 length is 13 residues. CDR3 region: CATLGTSKYEQYF. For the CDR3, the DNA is TGCGCCACCCTCGGGACTAGCAAATACGAGCAGTACTTC.

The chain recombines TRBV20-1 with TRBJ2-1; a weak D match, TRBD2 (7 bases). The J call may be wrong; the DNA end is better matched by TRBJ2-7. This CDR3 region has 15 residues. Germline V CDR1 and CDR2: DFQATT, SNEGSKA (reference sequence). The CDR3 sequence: CSARAAAGALGEQYF. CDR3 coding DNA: TGCAGTGCTAGAGCCGCGGCGGGGGCCCTTGGTGAGCAGTACTTC.